The 23 T cell receptor beta chains in this list originate from one sample, sequenced in a study of regulatory T cells in long-lasting Graves disease (dated by TCRdb to about 2021). Receptor libraries were prepared by multiplex PCR. This sample was sequenced with an Illumina HiSeq 4000. CDR3 regions were amplified by Arm-PCR with iRepertoire HTBI primers to construct TCR beta libraries. TCRdb applied fastp at Q25 and MiXCR to the public reads, then kept only in-frame beta chains. Rows merge per CDR3 protein into single entries with the most common DNA and genes. The sample profile shows around 500,000 distinct CDR3 sequences; around 20% of them were found once. Approximately 7.8% of the sample is taken by the ten largest. Taken with the paper, the label for time point translates to: persistent/refractory GD, antithyroid drugs over 5 years with positive TRAb. RNA was extracted from PBMCs in TRIzol for both TCR sequencing and RNA sequencing.

The sequencing used peripheral blood mononuclear cells (PBMCs), collected when the disease was refractory, from a patient treated with antithyroid drugs. Every receptor here comes from a female donor with Graves disease.

At least ten counts were recorded for this clonotype. The junction departs from the called germline gene at one end, perhaps through a read error. The CDR3 loop reads CASSLAGGTYEQYF. CDR3 coding DNA: TGTGCCAGCAGTTTAGCGGGAGGGACCTACGAGCAGTACTTC. The chain has TRBV5-1 and TRBJ2-7; TRBD2 agrees at 11 bases. Germline lookup yields CDR1 SGHRS and CDR2 YFSETQ. The CDR3 runs 14 residues.

This chain connects TRBV20-1 to TRBJ2-5; TRBD2 matches 8 bases. This CDR3 comprises 14 residues. J lost 5 bases, V lost 2 bases, and 7 bases had no gene match. Germline V gene lookup returns CDR1 DFQATT and CDR2 SNEGSKA (reference sequence). The chain's CDR3 is CSARWGTRGETQYF. Written as DNA, the CDR3 is TGCAGTGCTAGATGGGGGACTAGGGGGGAGACCCAGTACTTC.

The J gene is TRBJ2-3, the V gene TRBV5-4; either TRBD1 or TRBD2 may supply D (5 bases each). CDR3 size: 15 residues. Germline assignment: CDR1 SGHNT and CDR2 YYREEE (reference sequence). V was pared by 3 bases and J by 1 base, with 12 bases between. DNA of the CDR3: TGTGCCAGCAGCTCGCCGGGACCCGGCACAGATACGCAGTATTTT. This gives the protein CASSSPGPGTDTQYF.

Of note for this clonotype: This may be a read error, as it is one base from a much larger clone. CDR3 sequence: CASRAPDRAFYERYF. The DNA for the CDR3 is TGTGCCAGCAGGGCACCCGACAGGGCTTTCTACGAGCGGTACTTC. The chain links TRBV28 to TRBJ2-7; 7 nucleotides match TRBD1. The CDR3 covers 15 residues. Germline CDR1 MDHEN, CDR2 SYDVKM.

A remark on this clonotype: This may stem from a read error, because a much larger clone lies one nucleotide away. The CDR3 end shows no conserved phenylalanine or tryptophan, and so a read error is likely. The gene calls are TRBV27 and TRBJ1-2, with 8 bases that match TRBD1. The trim removed 4 bases at V and 4 bases at J, leaving 8 bases unmatched. The CDR3 is 15 residues long. Germline-derived CDR1 and CDR2 are MNHEY and SMNVEV (reference sequence). The CDR3 sequence: CASSSPGTGLYGYTL. DNA for the CDR3: TGTGCCAGCAGTTCCCCCGGGACAGGCCTCTATGGCTACACCCTC.

In this sample, this clonotype turned up many times. The chain combines TRBV7-9 with TRBJ1-1; D might be TRBD1 (5 bases). CDR1 and CDR2 from the germline V gene are SEHNR and FQNEAQ (reference sequence). V was pared by 6 bases and J by 0 bases, with 11 bases between. This CDR3 spans 14 amino acids. This CDR3 reads CASSFQGLNTEAFF. The CDR3 bases are TGTGCCAGCAGTTTTCAGGGATTGAACACTGAAGCTTTCTTT.

This clonotype was counted many times. V gene TRBV5-6 combines with J gene TRBJ2-7, with D possibly matching TRBD1 (6 bases). Germline loops: CDR1 SGHDT, CDR2 YYEEEE. The V and J ends lost 4 bases and 0 bases respectively, with 14 bases between them. This CDR3 is built from 15 residues. The DNA of the CDR3 is TGTGCCAGCAGCCGATCTTACAGGGCCTCCTACGAGCAGTACTTC. As protein: CASSRSYRASYEQYF.

CDR3 DNA: TGTGCCAGCAGTAGGGGAGGGACCTATAATTCACCCCTCCACTTT. Encoded protein: CASSRGGTYNSPLHF. V usage is TRBV25-1 and J usage is TRBJ1-6; perhaps TRBD1 as D (5 bases). The CDR3 loop spans 15 amino acids. Germline-derived CDR1 and CDR2 are MGHDK and SYGVNS. Trimming removed 5 bases at V and 2 bases at J, with 10 bases between.

The J gene is TRBJ2-2, the V gene TRBV24-1; D call uncertain. The ends were cut back, 2 bases at V and 4 bases at J, with 4 bases in the middle. This CDR3 has 13 residues. Germline lookup yields CDR1 KGHDR and CDR2 SFDVKD. The CDR3 DNA reads TGTGCCACCAGTGATTGGGGCACCGGGGAGCTGTTTTTT. Its protein is CATSDWGTGELFF.

This clonotype was found many times. The chain employs TRBV6-2 or TRBV6-3 and TRBJ1-1, with D maybe TRBD1 (5 bases). Trimming removed 6 bases from V and 8 bases from J, with 16 bases in between. Germline lookup yields CDR1 MNHEY and CDR2 SVGEGT. The CDR3 has 13 amino acids. The CDR3 bases are TGTGCCAGCAGCCCCTTCCGGGGGACGGAAGCTTTCTTT. Amino acids: CASSPFRGTEAFF.

This clonotype was found a few times. V is TRBV6-5 and J is TRBJ2-7, with 7 bases lining up with TRBD1. V trimming: 2 bases; J trimming: 2 bases; junction bases outside the gene matches: 27. Germline CDR1 MNHEY, CDR2 SVGAGI. The length of the CDR3 is 22 residues. The CDR3 coding sequence is TGTGCCAGCAGTTACATTTCGGGACAGCCTACTGTATCTCGTCTGCTGACCTACGAGCAGTACTTC. Amino acids: CASSYISGQPTVSRLLTYEQYF.

V is TRBV20-1 and J is TRBJ1-2; TRBD1 is a possible D gene (5 bases). The V end was cut by 3 bases, the J end by 0 bases, with 11 bases between. CDR1 DFQATT and CDR2 SNEGSKA come from the germline V gene (reference sequence). The length of the CDR3 is 14 residues. CDR3 loop: CSARAAQANYGYTF. The CDR3 bases are TGCAGTGCTAGGGCTGCACAGGCTAACTATGGCTACACCTTC.

V usage is TRBV10-3 and J usage is TRBJ1-3; a possible D gene is TRBD1 (6 bases). V lost 2 bases, J lost 0 bases, and 14 bases lay in between. CDR1 and CDR2 from the germline V gene are ENHRY and SYGVKD. This CDR3 contains 17 residues. The CDR3 loop is CAISEKGDGDSGNTIYF. The CDR3 DNA sequence: TGTGCCATCAGTGAGAAGGGGGACGGGGACTCTGGAAACACCATATATTTT.

The chain couples TRBV20-1 to TRBJ2-2, with 13 nucleotides matching TRBD2. V gave up 3 bases and J gave up 1 base; unmatched junction bases: 2. The CDR3 loop spans 16 amino acids. CDR1 DFQATT and CDR2 SNEGSKA come from the germline V gene (reference sequence). In DNA form, the CDR3 reads TGCAGTGCTAGTGGACTAGCGGGAGAGAACACCGGGGAGCTGTTTTTT. Translated: CSASGLAGENTGELFF.

The genes are TRBV13 and TRBJ2-1; 9 positions match TRBD1. Looked up from germline, CDR1 is PRHDT and CDR2 is FYEKMQ (reference sequence). V shed 5 bases, J shed 2 bases, and the junction held 7 bases outside the gene matches. CDR3 size: 16 residues. The CDR3 DNA reads as TGTGCCAGCAGCCCTGGGACAGGGAGCACCTACAATGAGCAGTTCTTC. Amino acids: CASSPGTGSTYNEQFF.

Many counts were recorded for this clonotype. The chain is built from TRBV18 and TRBJ2-5; TRBD1 matches 8 bases. CDR3 length: 14 amino acids. V was clipped by 2 bases and J by 3 bases; unmatched bases: 2. Per germline, CDR1 KGHSH and CDR2 LQKENI. CDR3 residues: CASSPTDREETQYF. The CDR3 DNA reads as TGTGCCAGCTCACCAACGGACAGGGAAGAGACCCAGTACTTC.

This clonotype was recorded many times. The V and J genes are TRBV6-1 and TRBJ2-2, with TRBD2 matching 12 bases. The ends lost 7 bases at V and 3 bases at J; junction bases unmatched: 18. Germline V gives CDR1 MNHNS, CDR2 SASEGT. This CDR3 has 20 residues. CDR3 DNA sequence: TGTGCCAGCAACCTAGCCCCAGGGACTAGCGGGCCCTCGCACACCGGGGAGCTGTTTTTT. It is translated as CASNLAPGTSGPSHTGELFF.

CDR3 DNA: TGCAGTGCTAGTCTGGGACAGGGGGGCACTCCACGTGGGACCCAGTACTTC. Residues: CSASLGQGGTPRGTQYF. The chain uses TRBV20-1 and TRBJ2-5; 11 bases are a match to TRBD1. From germline, CDR1 is DFQATT and CDR2 SNEGSKA (reference sequence). The CDR3 contains 17 residues. V lost 3 bases, J lost 7 bases, and 16 bases stayed unmatched.

A note on this clonotype: One junction end disagrees with the germline gene, perhaps due to a read error. V usage is TRBV7-9 and J usage is TRBJ2-7, with TRBD2 matching over 9 bases. Germline CDR1 SEHNR, CDR2 FQNEAQ (reference sequence). The CDR3 length is 14 residues. CDR3 nucleotide sequence: TGTGCCGGCAGCCCGATAGCGGGAGAAGACGAGCAGTACTTC. Amino acids: CAGSPIAGEDEQYF. Full variable domain (remainder filled in from reference TRBV7-9 and TRBJ2-7): DTGVSQNPRHKITKRGQNVTFRCDPISEHNRLYWYRQTLGQGPEFLTYFQNEAQLEKSRLLSDRFSAERPKGSFSTLEIQRTEQGDSAMYLCAGSPIAGEDEQYFGPGTRLTVT.

V usage is TRBV5-1 and J usage is TRBJ1-2; 10 bases line up with TRBD1. V shed 3 bases, J shed 7 bases, and the junction held 3 bases outside the gene matches. This CDR3 is built from 13 residues. CDR1 is SGHRS, CDR2 YFSETQ, per germline. CDR3: CASSWGQGTGYTF. CDR3 bases: TGCGCCAGCAGCTGGGGACAGGGGACTGGCTACACCTTC.

This clonotype has only a few counts. The J gene is TRBJ1-3, the V gene TRBV12-3 or TRBV12-4, with 8 bases identical to TRBD1. The CDR3 is 16 amino acids. V dropped 5 bases and J dropped 4; count of bases not matched to a gene: 10. CDR3 amino acids: CASSPPGQGLGNTIYF. The CDR3 DNA reads as TGTGCCAGCAGTCCTCCAGGACAGGGTCTGGGAAACACCATATATTTT.

CDR3: CASSQAWSGGDGYTF. Here the CDR3 DNA reads TGTGCCAGCAGCCAAGCTTGGAGTGGAGGGGACGGCTACACCTTC. V and J are TRBV7-2 and TRBJ1-2; D might be TRBD1 (5 bases). Germline V gene data show CDR1 as SGHTA and CDR2 as FQGNSA. The CDR3 contains 15 residues. Trimming left V 5 bases short and J 8 bases short, with 21 bases between. Together with reference TRBV7-2 and TRBJ1-2, the CDR3 gives the full variable domain: GAGVSQSPSNKVTEKGKDVELRCDPISGHTALYWYRQSLGQGLEFLIYFQGNSAPDKSGLPSDRFSAERTGGSVSTLTIQRTQQEDSAVYLCASSQAWSGGDGYTFGSGTRLTVV.

This clonotype was counted many times. The V gene is TRBV28, the J gene TRBJ2-7; tentative D call: TRBD2 (5 bases). Germline loops: CDR1 MDHEN, CDR2 SYDVKM. V lost 3 bases and J 5 bases, leaving 14 bases between the germline ends. There are 14 residues in the CDR3. The CDR3 nucleotides are TGTGCCAGCAGTTTTCTGAGGGATCCCAACGAGCAGTACTTC. This translates into CASSFLRDPNEQYF.